The 29 T cell receptor beta chains in this list originate from one sample, sequenced in a study of blood T cells in healthy people across ages. Using a J-beta primer mix together with a sample-barcoded 5' primer, a second PCR was run for roughly 7 to 11 cycles. TCRdb re-called the 5' RACE reads through MiXCR, storing one row per CDR3 protein. The table has 2 million or so distinct CDR3 sequences, less than 50% seen once. Sequencing was done on a sample of blood. The receptors derive from a woman in her forties in good health.

The chain couples TRBV27 to TRBJ2-7; 9 nucleotides line up with TRBD1. Germline V gives CDR1 MNHEY, CDR2 SMNVEV (reference sequence). CDR3 length: 17 residues. Unmatched junction bases numbered 8, after V lost 2 bases and J lost 0 bases. The CDR3 nucleotides read TGTGCCAGCAGTTTAGCACCCGGGACAGGGTTCTCCTACGAGCAGTACTTC. Amino acid sequence: CASSLAPGTGFSYEQYF.

The sample holds a few counts of this clonotype. The chain joins TRBV29-1 to TRBJ2-4; maybe TRBD2 (6 bases). Trimming cost V 3 bases and J 4 bases, with 13 bases left between them. The length of the CDR3 is 14 residues. CDR1 is SQVTM, CDR2 ANQGSEA, per germline. The CDR3 region has the DNA TGCAGCGTTGAGGGGGGATGGGCGAAAAACATTCAGTACTTC. Translating it yields CSVEGGWAKNIQYF.

This chain uses TRBV27 with TRBJ1-1, with D tentatively TRBD1 (5 bases). Germline V CDR1 and CDR2: MNHEY, SMNVEV (reference sequence). The CDR3 loop spans 13 amino acids. Between the trimmed V and J ends, which lost 8 bases and 9 bases, there was a span of 19 bases. The CDR3 is CASAGRGELKAFF. CDR3 coding DNA: TGTGCCAGCGCGGGGCGGGGGGAGTTGAAAGCTTTCTTT.

Details on this clonotype: A much more abundant neighbour one base away suggests this may be a read error. The chain has TRBV7-9 and TRBJ2-3; D uncertain. The V gene's germline CDR1 is SEHNR and CDR2 FQNEAQ (reference sequence). This CDR3 has 12 residues. Trimming left V 2 bases short and J 3 bases short, with 3 bases between. CDR3 sequence: CASSLMTDTQYF. DNA for the CDR3: TGTGCCAGCAGCTTAATGACAGATACGCAGTATTTT.

This clonotype was seen only a few times. The chain recombines TRBV5-1 with TRBJ1-6; 9 bases match TRBD1. CDR1 SGHRS and CDR2 YFSETQ come from the germline V gene. The CDR3 runs 14 residues. V was pared by 4 bases and J by 6 bases, with 2 bases of the junction left unmatched. Here the CDR3 reads CASSAQGANSPLHF. In DNA form, the CDR3 reads TGCGCCAGCAGCGCACAGGGGGCTAATTCACCCCTCCACTTT.

This clonotype was detected only a few times. V usage is TRBV24-1 and J usage is TRBJ2-7, with TRBD1 as a possible D gene (6 bases). The V gene lost 6 bases and the J gene lost 3 bases, with 8 bases spanning the gap. Germline V CDR1 and CDR2: KGHDR, SFDVKD. The CDR3 runs 12 residues. The CDR3 loop is CATSQTGYEQYF. The CDR3 DNA is TGTGCCACCAGTCAGACAGGCTACGAGCAGTACTTC.

This rearrangement joins TRBV2 to TRBJ2-3; D may be TRBD1 (5 bases). The germline V gene encodes CDR1 SNHLY and CDR2 FYNNEI. This CDR3 is 16 amino acids long. V shed 5 bases and J shed 3 bases, with 18 bases lying between them. CDR3 DNA sequence: TGTGCCAGCAGTCCGCGCGAACAGACAGAAACAGATACGCAGTATTTT. Its protein product is CASSPREQTETDTQYF.

This clonotype was picked up a small number of times. The chain's CDR3 is CASSGQGSGETQYF. The CDR3, as DNA: TGTGCCAGCAGTGGACAGGGAAGCGGAGAGACCCAGTACTTC. The chain employs TRBV6-5 and TRBJ2-5, with 8 positions matching TRBD1. The CDR3 contains 14 residues. With V trimmed by 5 bases and J by 4 bases, 6 bases remained unmatched. Germline V gene sequence: CDR1 MNHEY, CDR2 SVGAGI.

V usage is TRBV4-3 and J usage is TRBJ2-2; TRBD1 might be the D (6 bases). Germline V CDR1 and CDR2: LGHNA, YSLEER. V was trimmed by 4 bases and J by 0 bases, leaving 12 bases between them. This CDR3 is 16 amino acids long. The CDR3 nucleotides read TGCGCCAGCAGCCCTTGGACAGATGCGAACACCGGGGAGCTGTTTTTT. This sequence encodes CASSPWTDANTGELFF.

This clonotype was detected only a few times. V usage is TRBV7-9 and J usage is TRBJ2-1, with TRBD1 matching 7 bases. Trimming removed 0 bases from V and 3 bases from J; junction bases left unmatched: 5. Germline loops: CDR1 SEHNR, CDR2 FQNEAQ (reference sequence). The CDR3 runs 16 residues. CDR3 sequence reads: CASSLALGQVYNEQFF. CDR3 sequence (DNA): TGTGCCAGCAGCTTAGCCCTAGGACAGGTCTACAATGAGCAGTTCTTC.

In this sample, this clonotype turned up a few times. The chain links TRBV7-9 to TRBJ2-1; D might be TRBD2 (7 bases). V dropped 5 bases and J dropped 0 bases, with 26 bases sitting between them. Germline loops: CDR1 SEHNR, CDR2 FQNEAQ (reference sequence). The CDR3 runs to 20 residues. The CDR3 reads CASSRRGGLAVSLSYNEQFF. CDR3 in DNA: TGTGCCAGCAGCCGGCGTGGGGGGCTAGCGGTCTCACTCTCCTACAATGAGCAGTTCTTC.

This clonotype was picked up a small number of times. This sequence joins TRBV9 and TRBJ1-2, with 7 nucleotides matching TRBD1. The junction had 11 bases not matched to a gene; V was cut back by 0 bases and J by 6 bases. The germline V gene encodes CDR1 SGDLS and CDR2 YYNGEE. The CDR3 length is 16 residues. Here the CDR3 DNA reads TGTGCCAGCAGCGTAGAGCCAGGGGGGACTCTACATGGCTACACCTTC. Its protein is CASSVEPGGTLHGYTF.

This clonotype was detected many times. The genes are TRBV6-2 or TRBV6-3 and TRBJ2-6; possible D gene TRBD1, 5 bases. Trimming removed 4 bases at V and 0 bases at J, with 7 bases between. The CDR3 is 15 residues long. Germline-derived CDR1 and CDR2 are MNHEY and SVGEGT. The CDR3 DNA is TGTGCCAGCAGTTCAACAGGCTCTGGGGCCAACGTCCTGACTTTC. Translation: CASSSTGSGANVLTF.

V and J are TRBV27 and TRBJ2-3; the D is unclear. The CDR3 runs to 13 residues. V gave up 7 bases and J gave up 0 bases, with 8 bases separating them. Per germline, CDR1 MNHEY and CDR2 SMNVEV (reference sequence). The CDR3 nucleotides are TGTGCCAGCAAGGGCAGGAGCACAGATACGCAGTATTTT. This translates into CASKGRSTDTQYF.

The rearrangement uses TRBV14 and TRBJ1-2; D may be TRBD1 (6 bases). This CDR3 has 13 amino acids. Trimming removed 5 bases at V and 4 bases at J, with 11 bases between. Germline values: CDR1 SGHDN, CDR2 FVKESK. CDR3 protein: CASSADRTYGYTF. As DNA, the CDR3 is TGTGCCAGCAGCGCAGACAGGACCTATGGCTACACCTTC.

The J gene is TRBJ1-1, the V gene TRBV3-1; perhaps TRBD1 as D (6 bases). Germline values: CDR1 LGHDT, CDR2 YNNKEL (reference sequence). The CDR3 has 16 residues. Trimming removed 5 bases at V and 3 bases at J, with 19 bases between. The CDR3 protein is CASSSRQGMGDTEAFF. The CDR3, as DNA: TGTGCCAGCAGCTCGCGGCAGGGGATGGGGGACACTGAAGCTTTCTTT.

This clonotype turned up a few times. This chain uses TRBV28 with TRBJ2-7; D may be TRBD1 or TRBD2 (6 bases each). Germline V gene lookup returns CDR1 MDHEN and CDR2 SYDVKM. The CDR3 extends over 13 amino acids. V was cut by 7 bases and J by 4 bases, with 14 bases left in between. The CDR3 nucleotides read TGTGCCAGCACGTGGGGGGCGCGGTACGAGCAGTACTTC. It specifies CASTWGARYEQYF.

The chain couples TRBV7-9 to TRBJ2-5; tentative D call: TRBD2 (5 bases). The CDR3 sequence is 13 residues long. Trimming shortened V by 5 bases and J by 8 bases, and 15 bases separated the two germline ends. Per the germline V gene, CDR1 is SEHNR and CDR2 is FQNEAQ (reference sequence). CDR3 DNA: TGTGCCAGCAGCGGCGCGATTGAGGGAACCCAGTACTTC. Protein: CASSGAIEGTQYF.

V is TRBV20-1 and J is TRBJ1-2; D remains ambiguous. The CDR3 has 13 residues. Germline V CDR1 and CDR2: DFQATT, SNEGSKA (reference sequence). V lost 6 bases and J lost 2, with 13 bases in between. CDR3 sequence: CSAQPGLNYGYTF. The CDR3 DNA reads TGCAGTGCACAGCCCGGGCTCAACTATGGCTACACCTTC.

This clonotype has just one count. CDR3 DNA: TGCAGTGCTACCCGGACAGGGCTCGCTGAAGCTTTCTTT. Encoded protein: CSATRTGLAEAFF. The V call is TRBV20-1, the J call TRBJ1-1, with 8 bases matching TRBD1. The CDR3 runs 13 residues. The V gene's germline CDR1 is DFQATT and CDR2 SNEGSKA (reference sequence). V dropped 4 bases and J dropped 6; count of bases not matched to a gene: 7.

CDR3 loop: CASNRKQPGQGNDGYTF. The CDR3 DNA sequence: TGTGCCAGCAACCGAAAACAGCCGGGACAGGGGAACGATGGCTACACCTTC. This rearrangement joins TRBV14 to TRBJ1-2; 10 bases are a match to TRBD1. This CDR3 comprises 17 residues. The junction had 17 bases not matched to a gene; V was cut back by 7 bases and J by 6 bases. The germline CDR1 and CDR2 sequences are SGHDN and FVKESK.

This clonotype was picked up a small number of times. This chain links TRBV20-1 with TRBJ1-5; 8 bases are shared with TRBD1. V shed 4 bases and J 3 bases; nucleotides not matched to a gene: 2. CDR1 is DFQATT and CDR2 is SNEGSKA in the germline V gene (reference sequence). The CDR3 loop spans 13 amino acids. The CDR3: CSATQGANQPQHF. Written as DNA, the CDR3 is TGCAGTGCTACTCAGGGGGCCAATCAGCCCCAGCATTTT.

J is TRBJ2-1 and V is TRBV4-1; 7 nucleotides match TRBD1. Trimming removed 3 bases from V and 4 bases from J; junction bases left unmatched: 9. Germline CDR1 is MGHRA and CDR2 is YSYEKL. The CDR3 is 16 residues long. The CDR3 spells CASSQAGTVLYNEQFF. The CDR3 DNA sequence: TGCGCCAGCAGCCAGGCCGGGACAGTATTATACAATGAGCAGTTCTTC.

The chain recombines TRBV28 with TRBJ2-7, with no clear D. The better agreement between TRBJ2-5 and the DNA end casts doubt on the J call. The CDR3 spans 16 residues. The germline CDR1 and CDR2 sequences are MDHEN and SYDVKM. CDR3 loop: CASSSAGPGMGRTQYF. In DNA form, the CDR3 reads TGTGCCAGCAGTTCCGCCGGCCCAGGAATGGGAAGGACCCAGTACTTC.

The rearrangement joins TRBV6-2 or TRBV6-3 to TRBJ2-1; 9 bases are a match to TRBD2. J was trimmed by 1 base and V by 7 bases; bases with no gene match: 5. Germline V gene data show CDR1 as MNHEY and CDR2 as SVGEGT. This CDR3 contains 15 residues. The CDR3 nucleotides are TGTGCCAGCACTAGCGGGGCTATTTCCTACAATGAGCAGTTCTTC. This gives the protein CASTSGAISYNEQFF.

J is TRBJ2-4 and V is TRBV5-5; D remains ambiguous. This CDR3 region has 16 residues. Germline V lookup: CDR1 SGHKS, CDR2 YYEKEE (reference sequence). V gave up 0 bases and J gave up 2 bases, with 12 bases separating them. The CDR3 nucleotides read TGTGCCAGCAGCTTGGAAGATTATAGTTCCAAAAACATTCAGTACTTC. Its translation is CASSLEDYSSKNIQYF.

Remarks on this clonotype: Since the CDR3 does not end with the conserved phenylalanine or tryptophan, this likely comes from a read error. This sequence joins TRBV7-2 and TRBJ2-7; D perhaps matches TRBD2 (5 bases). The germline CDR1 and CDR2 sequences are SGHTA and FQGNSA. The CDR3 length is 13 residues. V was shortened by 5 bases and J by 3 bases, with 11 bases between the two germline ends. The CDR3 bases are TGTGCCAGCAGCCACGGACTCAACTACGAGCAGTACTCC. It encodes CASSHGLNYEQYS.

Worth noting for this clonotype: A read error may explain this, as a much larger clone is one base away. The gene calls are TRBV20-1 and TRBJ1-2, with a possible D match to TRBD1 (6 bases). Germline V gene sequence: CDR1 DFQATT, CDR2 SNEGSKA (reference sequence). The CDR3 totals 12 residues. The CDR3 DNA follows: TGCAGTGCTAGGGGGGACAACTATGGCCACACCTTC. Its translation: CSARGDNYGHTF.

This clonotype was recorded a few times. The chain uses TRBV5-1 and TRBJ2-1; tentatively, D is TRBD1 or TRBD2 (6 bases each). V shed 7 bases and J shed 5 bases, with 13 bases lying between them. The germline gives CDR1 SGHRS, CDR2 YFSETQ. The CDR3 sequence is 13 residues long. CDR3 nucleotides: TGCGCCAGCGAGGGGGGTTGGAACAATGAGCAGTTCTTC. Translation: CASEGGWNNEQFF.